Only a few counts were recorded for the clone carrying this TCR beta chain. The record originates from a study of cytomegalovirus exposure and HLA in healthy donors. The germline V and J ends were trimmed by 7 bases and 5 bases, with 17 bases remaining between them. This CDR3 comprises 15 residues. In germline, CDR1 is SGHTA, CDR2 FQGNSA. Researchers ran the PCR with 60 Vbeta and 13 Jbeta primers. Assay used: immunoSEQ multiplex PCR; TCRdb lists only in-frame clones, some missing. The sample records fewer than 150,000 clones, nearly 80% being singletons. The TCR originated in a male donor in good health and CMV-seronegative. Source material: PBMCs. The V gene is TRBV7-2, the J gene TRBJ2-2; the D gene is possibly TRBD1 (6 bases). CDR3 residues: CASTLGQGWTGELFF. In nucleotides, the CDR3 is TGTGCCAGCACCTTGGGGCAGGGGTGGACCGGGGAGCTGTTTTTT.